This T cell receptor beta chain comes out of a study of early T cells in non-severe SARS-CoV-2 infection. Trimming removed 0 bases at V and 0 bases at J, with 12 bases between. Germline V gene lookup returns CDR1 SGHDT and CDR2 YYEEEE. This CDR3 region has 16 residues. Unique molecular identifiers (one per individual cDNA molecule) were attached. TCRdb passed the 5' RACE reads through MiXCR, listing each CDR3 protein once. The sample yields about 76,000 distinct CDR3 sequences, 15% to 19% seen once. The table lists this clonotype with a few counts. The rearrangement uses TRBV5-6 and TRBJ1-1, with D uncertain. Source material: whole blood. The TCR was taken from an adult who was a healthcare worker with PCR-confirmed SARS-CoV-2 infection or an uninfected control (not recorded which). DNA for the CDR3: TGTGCCAGCAGCTTGGGAGATCGTGCCATGAACACTGAAGCTTTCTTT. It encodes CASSLGDRAMNTEAFF.